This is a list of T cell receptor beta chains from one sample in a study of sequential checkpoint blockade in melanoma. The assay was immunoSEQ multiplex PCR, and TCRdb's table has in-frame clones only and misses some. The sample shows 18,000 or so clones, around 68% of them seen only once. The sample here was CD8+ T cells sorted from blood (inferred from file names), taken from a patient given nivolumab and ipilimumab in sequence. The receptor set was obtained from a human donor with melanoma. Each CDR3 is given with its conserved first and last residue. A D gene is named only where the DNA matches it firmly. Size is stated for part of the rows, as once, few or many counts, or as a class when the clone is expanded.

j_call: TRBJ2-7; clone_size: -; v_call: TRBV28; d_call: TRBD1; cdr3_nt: TGTGCCAGCAGTGGACGGGTCAGGGGGCTTTACGAGCAGTACTTC; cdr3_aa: CASSGRVRGLYEQYF
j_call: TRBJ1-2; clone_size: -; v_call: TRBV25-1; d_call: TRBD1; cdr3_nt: TGTGCCAGCAGTGAATTCGGGACAGGGAATGGCTACACCTTC; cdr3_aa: CASSEFGTGNGYTF
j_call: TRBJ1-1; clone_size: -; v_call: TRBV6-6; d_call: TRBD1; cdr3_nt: TGTGCCAGCAGTCACGACAGGGACATGAACACTGAAGCTTTCTTT; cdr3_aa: CASSHDRDMNTEAFF
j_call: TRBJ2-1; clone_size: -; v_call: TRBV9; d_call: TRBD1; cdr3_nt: TGTGCCAGCAGCGCGGACAGGGGGTACAATGAGCAGTTCTTC; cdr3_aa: CASSADRGYNEQFF
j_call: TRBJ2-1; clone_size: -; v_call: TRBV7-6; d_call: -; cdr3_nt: TGTGCCAGCAGCTTAGTAGAAGGGGACAATGAGCAGTTCTTC; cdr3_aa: CASSLVEGDNEQFF
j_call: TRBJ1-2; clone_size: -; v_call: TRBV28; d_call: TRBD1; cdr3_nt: TGTGCCAGCAAAAAATTCGGGACAGGAGACACATATGGCTACACCTTC; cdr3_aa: CASKKFGTGDTYGYTF
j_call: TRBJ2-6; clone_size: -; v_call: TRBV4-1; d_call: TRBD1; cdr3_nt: TGCGCCAGCAGATACCAGACAGGGGCTGGGGCCAACGTCCTGACTTTC; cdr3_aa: CASRYQTGAGANVLTF
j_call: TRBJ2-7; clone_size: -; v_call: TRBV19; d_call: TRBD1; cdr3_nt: TGTGCCAGTAGTCTCCAGGGGGCGCGGTCCTACGAGCAGTACTTC; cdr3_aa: CASSLQGARSYEQYF
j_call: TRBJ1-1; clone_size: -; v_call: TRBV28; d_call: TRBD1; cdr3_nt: TGTGCCAGCACGGACAGGGTTTCCCCTGAAGCTTTCTTT; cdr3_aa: CASTDRVSPEAFF
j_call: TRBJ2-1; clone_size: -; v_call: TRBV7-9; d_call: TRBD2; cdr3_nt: TGTGCCAGCAGCCCCACTAGCGTGGGAACAAATGAGCAGTTCTTC; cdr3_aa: CASSPTSVGTNEQFF
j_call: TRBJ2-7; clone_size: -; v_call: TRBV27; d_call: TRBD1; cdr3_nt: TGTGCCAGCAGTCCCGGACAGGGAGGCGAGCAGTACTTC; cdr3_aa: CASSPGQGGEQYF
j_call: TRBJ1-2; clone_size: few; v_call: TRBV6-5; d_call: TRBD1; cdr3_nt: TGTGCCAGCAGTGGGACAGGGGGCTATGGCTACACCTTC; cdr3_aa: CASSGTGGYGYTF
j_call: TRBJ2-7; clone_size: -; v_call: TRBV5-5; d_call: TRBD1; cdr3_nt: TGTGCCAGCAGTAACGACAGGGTATGGTGGGAGCAGTACTTC; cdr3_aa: CASSNDRVWWEQYF
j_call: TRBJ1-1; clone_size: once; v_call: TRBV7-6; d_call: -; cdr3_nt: TGTGCCAGCAGCTTAGTCCGGGGGATGAACACTGAAGCTTTCTTT; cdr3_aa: CASSLVRGMNTEAFF
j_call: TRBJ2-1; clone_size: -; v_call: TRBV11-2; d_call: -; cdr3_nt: TGTGCCAGCAGCGCGAATTGGCAGGTGAAGAGCTCCTACAATGAGCAGTTCTTC; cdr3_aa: CASSANWQVKSSYNEQFF
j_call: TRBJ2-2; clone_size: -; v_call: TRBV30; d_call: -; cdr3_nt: TGTGCCTGGTTGGCGGCTGATGAGACTTACACCGGGGAGCTGTTTTTT; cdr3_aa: CAWLAADETYTGELFF
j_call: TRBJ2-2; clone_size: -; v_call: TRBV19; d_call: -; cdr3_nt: TGTGCCAGTATTTCCGTAAACACCGGGGAGCTGTTTTTT; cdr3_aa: CASISVNTGELFF
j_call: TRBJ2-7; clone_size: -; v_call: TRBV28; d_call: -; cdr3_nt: TGTGCCAGCAGTTCACCCGTTCGGCGAGGGGAGGTCTACGAGCAGTACTTC; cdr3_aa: CASSSPVRRGEVYEQYF
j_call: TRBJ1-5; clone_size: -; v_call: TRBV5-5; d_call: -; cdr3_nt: TGTGCCAGCAGCTTGGCACAGGGAAATCAGCCCCAGCATTTT; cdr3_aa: CASSLAQGNQPQHF
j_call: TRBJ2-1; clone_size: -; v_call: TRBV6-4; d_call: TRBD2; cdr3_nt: TGTGCCAGCAGTTTGACTAGCGGGCGGAATGAGCAGTTCTTC; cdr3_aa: CASSLTSGRNEQFF
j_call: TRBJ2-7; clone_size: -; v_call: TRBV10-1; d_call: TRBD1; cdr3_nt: TGCGCCAGCAGTGAGTCAGCAGGGGGCTCCTACGAGCAGTACTTC; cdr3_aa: CASSESAGGSYEQYF
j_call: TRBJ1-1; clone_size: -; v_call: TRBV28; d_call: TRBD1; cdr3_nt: TGTGCCAGCAGTTTACATGGGGCAGGGGGAGTGAACACTGAAGCTTTCTTT; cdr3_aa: CASSLHGAGGVNTEAFF
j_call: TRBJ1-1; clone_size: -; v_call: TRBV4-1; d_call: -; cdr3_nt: TGCGCCAGCACCGCCTTGACAGGTAGTTCCACTGAAGCTTTCTTT; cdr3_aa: CASTALTGSSTEAFF
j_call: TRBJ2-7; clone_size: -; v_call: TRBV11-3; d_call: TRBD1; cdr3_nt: TGTGCCAGCAGCTTAACAGGGGACGGTCTCAGCGAGCAGTACTTC; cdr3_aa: CASSLTGDGLSEQYF
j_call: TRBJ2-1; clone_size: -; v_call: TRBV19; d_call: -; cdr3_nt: TGTGCCAGTAGTATAGGAGGGGGGGCCGGCAATGAGCAGTTCTTC; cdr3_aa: CASSIGGGAGNEQFF
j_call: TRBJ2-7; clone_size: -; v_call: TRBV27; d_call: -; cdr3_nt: TGTGCCAGCAGTCCATATTTTCGTTCTCAGGGGTACGAGCAGTACTTC; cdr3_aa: CASSPYFRSQGYEQYF
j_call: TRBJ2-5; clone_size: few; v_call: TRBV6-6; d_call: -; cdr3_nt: TGTGCCAGCAGCCACGGGGGAGGCGAGACCCAGTACTTC; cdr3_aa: CASSHGGGETQYF
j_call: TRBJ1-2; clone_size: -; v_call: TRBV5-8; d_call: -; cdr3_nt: TGTGCCAGCAGCTTGACGGCAGGGTACCATGGCTACACCTTC; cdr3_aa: CASSLTAGYHGYTF
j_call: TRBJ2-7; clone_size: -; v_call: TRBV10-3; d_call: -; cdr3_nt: TGTGCCATCAGTGGAGGCAGCTACGAGCAGTACTTC; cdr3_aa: CAISGGSYEQYF
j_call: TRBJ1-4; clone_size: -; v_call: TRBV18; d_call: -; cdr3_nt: TGTGCCAGCCGGGCACAGGGATTCGAAAAACTGTTTTTT; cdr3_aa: CASRAQGFEKLFF
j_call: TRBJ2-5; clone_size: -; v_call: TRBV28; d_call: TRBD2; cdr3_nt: TGTGCCAGCAGTTGGGGCGGGAGCGGCGAGACCCAGTACTTC; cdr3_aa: CASSWGGSGETQYF
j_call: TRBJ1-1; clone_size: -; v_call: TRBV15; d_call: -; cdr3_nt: TGTGCCACCAGCAGGCGGACAGACTTGAACACTGAAGCTTTCTTT; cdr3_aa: CATSRRTDLNTEAFF
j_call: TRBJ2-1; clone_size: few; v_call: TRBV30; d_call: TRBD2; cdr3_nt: TGTGCCTGGAGTGTACTAGCGGGGGGGCCCAATGAGCAGTTCTTC; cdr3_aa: CAWSVLAGGPNEQFF
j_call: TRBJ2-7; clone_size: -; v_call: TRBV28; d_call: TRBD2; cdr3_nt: TGTGCCAGCAGTAAGGCGTGGGGGACTAAGCACGAGCAGTACTTC; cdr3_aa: CASSKAWGTKHEQYF
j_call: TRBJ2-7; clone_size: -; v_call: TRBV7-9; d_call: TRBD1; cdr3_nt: TGTGCCAGCAGACGAGGACAGGGGGCAAACGAGCAGTACTTC; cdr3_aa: CASRRGQGANEQYF
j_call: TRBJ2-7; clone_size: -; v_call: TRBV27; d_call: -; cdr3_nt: TGTGCCAGCGGGACCGGGGGACGGGAGCAGTACTTC; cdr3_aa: CASGTGGREQYF
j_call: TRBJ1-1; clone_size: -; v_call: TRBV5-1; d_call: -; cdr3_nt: TGCGCCAGCAGCTTGGCCGGCGGTTACACTGAAGCTTTCTTT; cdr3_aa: CASSLAGGYTEAFF
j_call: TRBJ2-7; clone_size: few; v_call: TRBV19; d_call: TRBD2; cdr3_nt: TGTGCCAGTAGTATTTCGGGCGGGAGTCAGGTCGAGCAGTACTTC; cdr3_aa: CASSISGGSQVEQYF
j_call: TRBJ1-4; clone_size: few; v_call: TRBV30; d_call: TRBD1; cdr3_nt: TGTGCCTGGAGGGGCCCCACAGGGGCCCTTGCAACTAATGAAAAACTGTTTTTT; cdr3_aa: CAWRGPTGALATNEKLFF
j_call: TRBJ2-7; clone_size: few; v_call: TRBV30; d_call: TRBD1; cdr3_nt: TGTGCCTGGAGCGCGGGCACAGGGGACTACGAGCAGTACTTC; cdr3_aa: CAWSAGTGDYEQYF
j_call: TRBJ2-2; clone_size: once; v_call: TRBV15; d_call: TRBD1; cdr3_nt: TGTGCCACCAGCAGGGAACGAACCGGGACAGGGGGGAGAATTGGGAACACCGGGGAGCTGTTTTTT; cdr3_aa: CATSRERTGTGGRIGNTGELFF
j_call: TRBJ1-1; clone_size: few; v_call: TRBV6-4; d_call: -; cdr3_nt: TGTGCCAGCAGTACCCCGACCGGGAGACAGCGACTGAACACTGAAGCTTTCTTT; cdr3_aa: CASSTPTGRQRLNTEAFF
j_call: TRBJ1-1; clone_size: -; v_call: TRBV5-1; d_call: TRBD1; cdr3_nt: TGCGCCAGCAGCCTCGGACAGGGCGAAGCTTTCTTT; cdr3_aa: CASSLGQGEAFF
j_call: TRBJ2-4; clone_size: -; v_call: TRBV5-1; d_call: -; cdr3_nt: TGCGCCAGCAGCTTTCTGGAGAGGCCCAAAAACATTCAGTACTTC; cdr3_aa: CASSFLERPKNIQYF
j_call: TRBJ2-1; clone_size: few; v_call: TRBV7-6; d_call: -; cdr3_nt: TGTGCCAGCAGCTTAATGGCGGGTTCACCCCCCAATGAGCAGTTCTTC; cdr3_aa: CASSLMAGSPPNEQFF
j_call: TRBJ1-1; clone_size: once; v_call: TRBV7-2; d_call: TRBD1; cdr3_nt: TGTGCCAGCATTGACAGGGGGTTAGGGACTGAAGCTTTCTTT; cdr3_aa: CASIDRGLGTEAFF
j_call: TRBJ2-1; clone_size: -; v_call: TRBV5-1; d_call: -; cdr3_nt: TGCGCCAGCAGCTCGAAGGAGGGAGTCTCCTACAATGAGCAGTTCTTC; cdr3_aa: CASSSKEGVSYNEQFF
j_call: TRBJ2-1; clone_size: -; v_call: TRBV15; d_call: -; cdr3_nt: TGTGCCACCAGCGCAGGAGGGCCTAAGGGTGAGCAGTTCTTC; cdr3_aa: CATSAGGPKGEQFF
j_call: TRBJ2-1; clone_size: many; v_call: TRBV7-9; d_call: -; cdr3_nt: TGTGCCAGCAGCTTAGATAGCGGAGATTACAATGAGCAGTTCTTC; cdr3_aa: CASSLDSGDYNEQFF
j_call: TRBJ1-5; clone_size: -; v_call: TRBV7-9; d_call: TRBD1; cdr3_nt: TGTGCCAGCAGCTTAGGACAGGGGCAGCCCCAGCATTTT; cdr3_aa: CASSLGQGQPQHF
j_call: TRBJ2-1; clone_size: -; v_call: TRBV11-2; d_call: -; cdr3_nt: TGTGCCAGCAGCTTAGGACGCCCAGCGGACAATGAGCAGTTCTTC; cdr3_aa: CASSLGRPADNEQFF
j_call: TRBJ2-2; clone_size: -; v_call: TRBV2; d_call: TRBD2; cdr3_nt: TGTGCCAGCACCCCCGCGCGGGGGGCGAGCACCGGGGAGCTGTTTTTT; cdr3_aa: CASTPARGASTGELFF
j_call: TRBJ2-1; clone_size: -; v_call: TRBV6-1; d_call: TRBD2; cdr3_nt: TGTGCCAGCAGTGAGGCGGCAAGCGGGGGGCCTACGGATGAGCAGTTCTTC; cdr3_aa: CASSEAASGGPTDEQFF
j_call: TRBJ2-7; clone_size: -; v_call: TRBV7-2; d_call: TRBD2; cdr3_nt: TGTGCCAGCAGCTTAGTACTAGCGGGCGCGGAGGTCTACGAGCAGTACTTC; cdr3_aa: CASSLVLAGAEVYEQYF
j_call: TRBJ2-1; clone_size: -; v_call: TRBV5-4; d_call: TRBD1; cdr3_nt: TGTGCCAGCAGCTTGGAGGGACAGGGGGCATGGAATGAGCAGTTCTTC; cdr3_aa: CASSLEGQGAWNEQFF
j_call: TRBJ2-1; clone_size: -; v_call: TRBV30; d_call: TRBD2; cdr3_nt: TGTGCCTGGAGGAGGCTAGCGGGAGGGGATGAGCAGTTCTTC; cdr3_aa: CAWRRLAGGDEQFF
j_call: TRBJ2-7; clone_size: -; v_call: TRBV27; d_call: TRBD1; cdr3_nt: TGTGCCAGCAGTCCAGGATGGACAGGGATAGCCTACGAGCAGTACTTC; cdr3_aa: CASSPGWTGIAYEQYF